This T cell receptor beta chain was obtained from a study of T cell clones after liver transplantation. Study overall: Apart from a few HCV-positive recipients, transplants were for non-autoimmune, non-viral reasons.

CDR3 size: 13 residues. Germline V gives CDR1 WSHSY, CDR2 SAAADI. The protocol was immunoSEQ multiplex PCR, while the TCRdb copy is restricted to in-frame clones and leaves out a portion. The sample has over 55,000 clones, 70% seen once. With regard to this clone: One end of the junction varies from germline; a read error may be responsible.

The TCR sequence derives from a human patient who received a liver transplant. Some T cells could come from the graft donor. The chain is built from TRBV10-2 and TRBJ2-5; TRBD2 agrees at 8 bases. This sample comprised CD4+ T cells from blood, obtained at the approximately 15-month timepoint. CDR3 amino acids: CASRGLAQEIQYF. Here the CDR3 DNA reads TGCGCCAGCAGAGGACTAGCCCAAGAGATCCAGTACTTC.